The entry that follows covers one T cell receptor (beta chain) sequence. Its antigen is as yet unknown. The data stem from a study of beta chain features in type 1 diabetes. The overall study: Sorted cells numbering 107,917,701 were examined across all samples. Study conclusions and caveats: It was possible that PCR favored shorter templates, equally so in patients and controls. Patients' naive, central memory and Treg TCRB repertoires seemed closer to one another than those of healthy donors.

Germline lookup yields CDR1 GTSNPN and CDR2 SVGIG (reference sequence). V was cut by 1 base and J by 8 bases, with 14 bases left in between. The CDR3 is made up of 13 amino acids. The investigators reverse transcribed all of the isolated RNA, so they sequenced expressed TCRB transcripts. The protocol was immunoSEQ multiplex PCR, while the TCRdb copy is restricted to in-frame clones and leaves out a portion. The sample holds 35,000 or so clones, 50% to 75% seen once. This rearrangement joins TRBV30 to TRBJ1-2; D ambiguous. Input material: Tregs from blood. The receptor's source is a woman in her 30s in good health. The CDR3 is CAWSASDLVGYTF. The CDR3 bases are TGTGCCTGGAGTGCGTCAGATCTGGTGGGCTACACCTTC.